This record concerns one T cell receptor beta chain sequence. This clonotype was recorded many times. No antigen is known for it. No per-base quality is available; no much larger clone lies one base away. This sample stems from a study of T-cell reconstitution after alpha-beta-depleted transplantation in children (dated by TCRdb to 2016 to 2017). Regarding the research as a whole: The study quantitatively tracked T-cell immune reconstitution after TCRalphabeta/CD19-depleted allogeneic hematopoietic cell transplantation in children using TCR repertoire profiling. Paper-wide results and their limitations: Hyperexpanded clone frequencies declined over subsequent months; after one year, T-cell counts and TCRbeta diversity were mostly attributed to newly produced T cells. The apparently early alphabetaT-cell count recovery about two months after transplant was reportedly dependent on only several hundred rapidly expanded clones derived from non-depleted graft cells. The high TCRbeta diversity at day 60 in some patients was ascribed to recipient T cells and intrathymic progenitors that had survived conditioning.

The CDR3 measures 16 amino acids from cysteine to phenylalanine. Left in the record is the CDR3 DNA by itself, 48 bases read in frame from the first base. CDR1 and CDR2, looked up from the germline V gene, are KGHDR and SFDVKD. V trim: 5 bases; J trim: 5 bases; unmatched bases: 14. Libraries were made using PCR. This sample was sequenced with an Illumina HiSeq 2500. To normalize quantification of the TCRbeta repertoire, the TCR libraries were built with molecular barcoding that relied on unique molecular identifiers. TCRdb redid the processing of the public reads, applying fastp at Q25 and MiXCR, and retained in-frame beta chains. Rows merge per CDR3 protein into single entries with the most common DNA and genes. This sample holds roughly 200,000 distinct CDR3 sequences; 11% were observed only once. The biggest ten clones account for under 30% of the sample. The treatment or condition label of this sample denotes: allogeneic hematopoietic cell transplantation with graft depleted of TCRalphabeta T cells and CD19 B cells. Transplant recipients were children who received TCRalphabeta/CD19-depleted allogeneic hematopoietic cell grafts.

This sequence uses TRBV24-1 and TRBJ2-7; 7 bases in between match TRBD1. The receptor comes from a child less than two years old with acute myeloid leukemia, due to receive a stem cell transplant. The sample was PBMCs, taken before TCRalphabeta/CD19-depleted stem cell transplant. CDR3 protein: CATSGSSHRGNNEQYF. The nucleotide sequence is given as TGTGCCACCAGTGGTTCCTCACACAGGGGCAATAACGAGCAGTACTTC.